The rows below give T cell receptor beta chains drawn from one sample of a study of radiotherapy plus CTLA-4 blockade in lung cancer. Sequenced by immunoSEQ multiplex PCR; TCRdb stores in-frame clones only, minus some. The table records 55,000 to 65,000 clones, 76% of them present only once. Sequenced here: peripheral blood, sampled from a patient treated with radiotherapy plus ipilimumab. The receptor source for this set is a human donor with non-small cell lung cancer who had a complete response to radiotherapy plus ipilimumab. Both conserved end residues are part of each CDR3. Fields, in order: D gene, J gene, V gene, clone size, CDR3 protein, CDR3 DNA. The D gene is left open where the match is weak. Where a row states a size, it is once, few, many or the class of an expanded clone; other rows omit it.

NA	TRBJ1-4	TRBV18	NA	CASSLNPATNEKLFF	TGTGCCAGCTCACTTAATCCGGCAACTAATGAAAAACTGTTTTTT
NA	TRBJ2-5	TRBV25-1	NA	CASSDRSVVGTQYF	TGTGCCAGCAGTGATAGGAGCGTGGTGGGGACCCAGTACTTC
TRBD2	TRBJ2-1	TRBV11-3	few	CASSFSLAGVYNEQFF	TGTGCCAGCAGCTTCTCACTAGCGGGAGTCTACAATGAGCAGTTCTTC
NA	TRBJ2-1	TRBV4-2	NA	CASSQDTRERRFF	TGTGCCAGCAGCCAAGATACCCGAGAACGGAGGTTCTTC
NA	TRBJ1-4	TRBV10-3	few	CAAGVDEKLFF	TGTGCCGCAGGGGTCGATGAAAAACTGTTTTTT
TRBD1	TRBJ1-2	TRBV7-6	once	CASSLEPTGSLGGYTF	TGTGCCAGCAGCTTAGAACCGACAGGGAGTCTGGGTGGCTACACCTTC
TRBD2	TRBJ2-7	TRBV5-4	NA	CASSPPGGGPHEQYF	TGTGCCAGCAGCCCCCCGGGGGGGGGTCCCCACGAGCAGTACTTC
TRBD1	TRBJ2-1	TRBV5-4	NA	CASQTGGAYNEQFF	TGTGCCAGCCAGACAGGGGGCGCCTACAATGAGCAGTTCTTC
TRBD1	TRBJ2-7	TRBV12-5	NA	CASGTVLYEQYF	TGTGCTTCCGGGACAGTTTTATACGAGCAGTACTTC
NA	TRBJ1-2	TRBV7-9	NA	CASSLAEAVNYGYTF	TGTGCCAGCAGCTTAGCGGAGGCAGTTAACTATGGCTACACCTTC
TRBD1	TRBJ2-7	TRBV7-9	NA	CASSPWDSYEQYF	TGTGCCAGCAGCCCCTGGGACAGCTACGAGCAGTACTTC
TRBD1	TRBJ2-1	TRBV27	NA	CASSRRTGAIFDNEQFF	TGTGCCAGCAGTCGCCGGACAGGGGCCATCTTCGACAATGAGCAGTTCTTC
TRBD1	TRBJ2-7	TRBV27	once	CASSSLGTDGYEQYF	TGTGCCAGCAGTTCCCTCGGGACAGATGGCTACGAGCAGTACTTC
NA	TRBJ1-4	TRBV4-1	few	CASSQVQIREKLFF	TGCGCCAGCAGCCAAGTACAGATAAGGGAAAAACTGTTTTTT
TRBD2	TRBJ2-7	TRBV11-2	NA	CASSFSAGAKYEQYF	TGTGCCAGCAGCTTCTCAGCGGGGGCCAAATACGAGCAGTACTTC
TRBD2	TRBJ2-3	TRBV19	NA	CASSKGLAGSDTQYF	TGTGCCAGTAGTAAGGGACTAGCGGGATCAGATACGCAGTATTTT
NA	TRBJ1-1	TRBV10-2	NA	CASRPRENTEAFF	TGCGCCAGCAGACCCAGGGAAAACACTGAAGCTTTCTTT
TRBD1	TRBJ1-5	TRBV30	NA	CAWSRDSGQPQHF	TGTGCCTGGAGTAGGGACAGCGGTCAGCCCCAGCATTTT